These 14 T cell receptor beta chains came from one sample sequenced in a study of blood T cell repertoires in COVID-19. Sequenced by immunoSEQ multiplex PCR; TCRdb stores in-frame clones only, minus some. The sample lists about 250,000 clones, roughly nine tenths occurring once. Specimen: peripheral blood. These receptor sequences come from a woman aged 40 to 50 who had recovered from COVID-19.

The chain has TRBV5-1 and TRBJ2-7, with D perhaps matching TRBD2 (5 bases). In germline, CDR1 is SGHRS, CDR2 YFSETQ. Trimming took off 0 bases at V and 5 bases at J, with 15 bases between the two ends. The CDR3 runs to 15 residues. The CDR3 region is CASSLAGDFLHEQYF. In nucleotides, the CDR3 is TGCGCCAGCAGCTTGGCCGGGGATTTCCTCCACGAGCAGTACTTC.

The V and J genes are TRBV27 and TRBJ2-4; 16 nucleotides agree with TRBD2. This CDR3 has 15 residues. V lost 6 bases and J lost 15; bases outside the gene matches: 11. Germline V gene data show CDR1 as MNHEY and CDR2 as SMNVEV (reference sequence). CDR3 in amino acids: CASSYSGTSGRAMYF. The CDR3 nucleotides are TGTGCCAGCAGCTACTCCGGGACTAGCGGGAGGGCTATGTACTTC.

The V call is TRBV5-1, the J call TRBJ2-3; 9 nucleotides agree with TRBD2. Per germline, CDR1 SGHRS and CDR2 YFSETQ. V shed 5 bases and J 2 bases; nucleotides not matched to a gene: 3. The CDR3 runs 14 residues. CDR3 amino acids: CASSPSGVTDTQYF. The DNA of the CDR3 is TGCGCCAGCAGTCCTAGCGGGGTCACAGATACGCAGTATTTT.

This clone was found a few times. The chain couples TRBV5-1 to TRBJ2-5; 13 nucleotides agree with TRBD2. The CDR3 spans 14 residues. Germline V gives CDR1 SGHRS, CDR2 YFSETQ. V trimming: 0 bases; J trimming: 11 bases; junction bases outside the gene matches: 4. The CDR3 loop is CASSLGTSGSSQYF. As DNA, the CDR3 is TGCGCCAGCAGCTTGGGGACTAGCGGGAGTTCTCAGTACTTC.

The chain carries TRBV19 and TRBJ1-2; TRBD1 matches 8 bases. The CDR3 is 16 residues long. V trimming: 7 bases; J trimming: 5 bases; junction bases outside the gene matches: 15. Germline-derived CDR1 and CDR2 are LNHDA and SQIVND (reference sequence). For the CDR3, the DNA is TGTGCCAGTACCTTGGGCTGGACAGGGATCCGGTATGGCTACACCTTC. It specifies CASTLGWTGIRYGYTF.

The chain carries TRBV30 and TRBJ1-5; a possible D gene is TRBD1 (6 bases). The CDR3 runs to 14 residues. From germline, CDR1 is GTSNPN and CDR2 SVGIG (reference sequence). V was clipped by 4 bases and J by 2 bases, with 12 bases between them. CDR3 coding DNA: TGTGCCTGGAACCCTCCAGGGGGCAATCAGCCCCAGCATTTT. This translates into CAWNPPGGNQPQHF.

V gene TRBV21-1 combines with J gene TRBJ2-7; the listed D gene, TRBD1, was not tested against the DNA. TRBV21-1 is described as a pseudogene. The CDR3 spans 19 residues. The CDR3 region is CASSKESGRNREGSYEQYF. As DNA, the CDR3 is TGTGCCAGCAGCAAAGAATCGGGTAGGAACAGGGAAGGGTCCTACGAGCAGTACTTC.

This clone was counted between two and nine times. The rearrangement uses TRBV3-1 (or the pseudogene TRBV3-2) and TRBJ2-3; tentatively, D is TRBD2 (5 bases). Per the germline V gene, CDR1 is LGHDT and CDR2 is YNNKEL (reference sequence). The CDR3 has 15 residues. Trimming pared 1 base from V and 6 bases from J, leaving 14 bases between. CDR3 residues: CASSQAPSPGDTQYF. The DNA of the CDR3 is TGTGCCAGCAGCCAAGCTCCTAGCCCTGGGGATACGCAGTATTTT.

The CDR3 nucleotides are TGTGCCTGGTGGGACAGAGCCTCCTACAATGAGCAGTTCTTC. Its protein product is CAWWDRASYNEQFF. The V call is TRBV30, the J call TRBJ2-1; TRBD1 matches at 7 bases. Trimming removed 5 bases from V and 0 bases from J; junction bases left unmatched: 4. The CDR3 totals 14 residues. Germline lookup yields CDR1 GTSNPN and CDR2 SVGIG (reference sequence).

The rearrangement links TRBV28 to TRBJ2-3, with 10 bases lining up with TRBD1. Germline CDR1 and CDR2: MDHEN and SYDVKM. V was clipped by 4 bases and J by 6 bases; unmatched bases: 4. This CDR3 region has 14 residues. The CDR3 region is CASSSDRGMDTQYF. CDR3 DNA: TGTGCCAGCAGTTCGGACAGGGGGATGGATACGCAGTATTTT. Variable domain in full (rest from reference TRBV28 and TRBJ2-3): DVKVTQSSRYLVKRTGEKVFLECVQDMDHENMFWYRQDPGLGLRLIYFSYDVKMKEKGDIPEGYSVSREKKERFSLILESASTNQTSMYLCASSSDRGMDTQYFGPGTRLTVL.

The chain employs TRBV3-1 (or the pseudogene TRBV3-2) and TRBJ2-3, with 9 bases fitting TRBD1. With 2 bases clipped from V and 2 bases from J, the junction kept 5 bases outside the gene matches. Germline V gene data show CDR1 as LGHDT and CDR2 as YNNKEL (reference sequence). The CDR3 has 16 amino acids. The DNA of the CDR3 is TGTGCCAGCAGCCAACGACAGGGGGGTCCCACAGATACGCAGTATTTT. It translates to CASSQRQGGPTDTQYF.

Regarding this clone: The same CDR3 can be traced to other DNA sequences in this sample. This sequence joins TRBV3-1 (or the pseudogene TRBV3-2) and TRBJ2-5; possible D gene TRBD2, 5 bases. CDR3 length: 13 amino acids. Trimming removed 1 base at V and 4 bases at J, with 7 bases between. Germline V gene sequence: CDR1 LGHDT, CDR2 YNNKEL (reference sequence). The CDR3 DNA sequence: TGTGCCAGCAGCCAAGCAGGAGGAGAGACCCAGTACTTC. Translated, it gives CASSQAGGETQYF.

This clone came up once. The chain employs TRBV3-1 (or the pseudogene TRBV3-2) and TRBJ2-7; 9 nucleotides line up with TRBD2. The CDR3 spans 17 residues. The V gene end was trimmed by 0 bases and the J gene end by 2 bases; junction bases not matched to a gene: 8. Germline-derived CDR1 and CDR2 are LGHDT and YNNKEL (reference sequence). The CDR3 here is CASSQESGRNFPYEQYF. The CDR3 region has the DNA TGTGCCAGCAGCCAAGAAAGCGGGAGGAATTTCCCCTACGAGCAGTACTTC.

V usage is TRBV5-6 and J usage is TRBJ1-5; D gene ambiguous. Between the trimmed V and J ends, which lost 2 bases and 2 bases, there was a span of 8 bases. Germline CDR1 SGHDT, CDR2 YYEEEE. The length of the CDR3 is 14 residues. The CDR3 here is CASSFATGNQPQHF. The DNA of the CDR3 is TGTGCCAGCAGCTTTGCCACTGGCAATCAGCCCCAGCATTTT.